The next 12 T cell receptor beta chains were all read from a single sample in a study of cytomegalovirus exposure and HLA in healthy donors. Primers included in the PCR were 60 Vbeta and 13 Jbeta primers. Some clones are missing from TCRdb's copy, which holds only in-frame ones; the method was immunoSEQ multiplex PCR. The sample has under 100,000 clones, 78% seen once. Sequencing input: PBMCs. Receptor source: a man aged 18 to 30 in good health and CMV-seropositive.

This clone has only one observation. The chain couples TRBV4-1 to TRBJ2-7; TRBD1 aligns across 10 bases. Germline V gene data show CDR1 as MGHRA and CDR2 as YSYEKL. The CDR3 is 16 residues long. Germline trimming cut 1 base from V and 3 bases from J; bases unmatched to any gene: 6. The CDR3 DNA is TGCGCCAGCAGCCAAGGGCTCCGGGACAGGGGCTACGAGCAGTACTTC. Amino acids: CASSQGLRDRGYEQYF.

The chain employs TRBV25-1 and TRBJ2-4; D is unclear. CDR1 is MGHDK, CDR2 SYGVNS, per germline. This CDR3 has 14 amino acids. The ends were cut back, 2 bases at V and 1 base at J, with 6 bases in the middle. In DNA, the CDR3 is TGTGCCAGCAGTGAACCTGGCGCCAAAAACATTCAGTACTTC. Translation gives CASSEPGAKNIQYF.

The sample holds one count of this clone. The chain carries TRBV11-3 and TRBJ2-2; D is unclear. CDR1 and CDR2 from the germline V gene are SGHNT and YENEEA. This CDR3 comprises 12 residues. V lost 1 base to trimming and J lost 6 bases, with 3 bases between them. CDR3 DNA: TGTGCCAGCAGCTTAGCGGCCGGGGAGCTGTTTTTT. Its protein is CASSLAAGELFF.

The chain combines TRBV9 with TRBJ2-7; 7 bases are a match to TRBD2. Germline V gene sequence: CDR1 SGDLS, CDR2 YYNGEE. Trimming took 0 bases from V and 5 from J; bases not matched to a gene: 2. This CDR3 has 13 residues. In nucleotides, the CDR3 is TGTGCCAGCAGCGTAGGGGGAGGGAACGAGCAGTACTTC. Its protein is CASSVGGGNEQYF.

The gene calls are TRBV25-1 and TRBJ2-5; 7 bases line up with TRBD2. This CDR3 has 15 amino acids. The trim removed 4 bases at V and 7 bases at J, leaving 12 bases unmatched. The germline CDR1 and CDR2 sequences are MGHDK and SYGVNS. CDR3 coding DNA: TGTGCCAGCAGTGGACCGAGCAGCGGGGTGGGGACCCAGTACTTC. As protein: CASSGPSSGVGTQYF.

This rearrangement joins TRBV10-2 to TRBJ2-4; possibly TRBD2 for D (7 bases). The CDR3 consists of 12 residues. The V end was cut by 8 bases, the J end by 7 bases, with 12 bases between. CDR1 is WSHSY, CDR2 SAAADI, per germline. CDR3 protein: CASSKGGNIQYF. The CDR3 DNA sequence: TGCGCCAGCTCAAAGGGGGGGAACATTCAGTACTTC.

This clone was seen a handful of times. The chain uses TRBV6-5 and TRBJ2-1, with TRBD2 matching over 7 bases. CDR1 is MNHEY, CDR2 SVGAGI, per germline. V lost 3 bases and J lost 7; bases outside the gene matches: 9. The CDR3 covers 15 residues. The CDR3 loop is CASSYEGGPWNEQFF. The CDR3 DNA follows: TGTGCCAGCAGTTATGAGGGAGGGCCGTGGAATGAGCAGTTCTTC.

This chain connects TRBV7-8 to TRBJ2-7, with 14 bases lining up with TRBD2. V shed 5 bases and J 2 bases; nucleotides not matched to a gene: 2. Germline V gives CDR1 SGHVS, CDR2 FQNEAQ. The CDR3 totals 15 residues. The CDR3 DNA reads as TGTGCCAGCAGCCCGACTAGCGGGAGGGCCTACGAGCAGTACTTC. Translation gives CASSPTSGRAYEQYF.

The chain links TRBV4-2 to TRBJ2-7, with 13 bases fitting TRBD2. Trimming cost V 4 bases and J 6 bases; bases outside gene matches: 3. CDR1 LGHNA and CDR2 YNFKEQ come from the germline V gene. This CDR3 contains 14 residues. CDR3 sequence: CASSPGLAGVEQYF. The CDR3 DNA is TGTGCCAGCAGCCCAGGACTAGCGGGAGTCGAGCAGTACTTC.

V is TRBV29-1 and J is TRBJ2-5, with 12 bases that match TRBD2. CDR1 is SQVTM and CDR2 is ANQGSEA in the germline V gene. This CDR3 is built from 18 residues. Trimming at V came to 6 bases and at J to 4 bases, leaving 18 bases not matched to a gene. The CDR3 region is CSVRTSGIRRLFRETQYF. The CDR3 DNA sequence: TGCAGCGTCCGGACTAGCGGGATTCGGCGTTTGTTTAGAGAGACCCAGTACTTC.

The genes are TRBV7-6 and TRBJ2-5; TRBD2 agrees at 11 bases. Unmatched junction bases numbered 9, after V lost 5 bases and J lost 4 bases. The CDR3 contains 16 residues. Looked up from germline, CDR1 is SGHVS and CDR2 is FNYEAQ. This CDR3 reads CASSPRLAGIRETQYF. CDR3 nucleotides: TGTGCCAGCAGCCCAAGACTAGCGGGGATCCGAGAGACCCAGTACTTC.

Regarding this clone: Sequence at one end of the junction differs from germline and may be a read error. The V and J genes are TRBV7-7 and TRBJ2-5; D ambiguous. From germline, CDR1 is SSHAT and CDR2 FNYEAQ (reference sequence). This CDR3 has 13 residues. CDR3 in DNA: TGTGCTAGCAGCTTAGTCAGGAAAGAGACCCAGTACTTC. Amino acid sequence: CASSLVRKETQYF.